Each of the 19 T cell receptor beta chains below was sequenced from the same sample in a study of T cell responses to AZD1222 COVID-19 vaccine. Sequenced by immunoSEQ multiplex PCR; TCRdb stores in-frame clones only, minus some. Seen here are over 150,000 clones, roughly nine tenths observed once, and the top ten hold 6.5% to 7%. Material: peripheral blood, obtained on day 0 of AZD1222 vaccination. The receptors shown here come from an adult in good health.

This chain connects TRBV19 to TRBJ1-1; D call uncertain. CDR1 and CDR2 from the germline V gene are LNHDA and SQIVND (reference sequence). The CDR3 consists of 13 residues. Trimming cost V 3 bases and J 1 base, with 6 bases left between them. The chain's CDR3 is CASSIFKNTEAFF. CDR3 nucleotide sequence: TGTGCCAGTAGTATTTTCAAGAACACTGAAGCTTTCTTT.

V usage is TRBV6-5 and J usage is TRBJ1-4, with D uncertain. The CDR3 contains 13 residues. Germline-derived CDR1 and CDR2 are MNHEY and SVGAGI. V was pared by 6 bases and J by 3 bases, with 8 bases between. The CDR3 protein is CASRRSSNEKLFF. The CDR3 coding sequence is TGTGCCAGCAGGCGAAGCTCTAATGAAAAACTGTTTTTT.

This chain joins TRBV28 and TRBJ2-3, with 7 bases matching TRBD1. There are 13 residues in the CDR3. Germline V lookup: CDR1 MDHEN, CDR2 SYDVKM. V dropped 4 bases and J dropped 5; count of bases not matched to a gene: 3. As DNA, the CDR3 is TGTGCCAGCAGTTCCCAGGGGGTAGATACGCAGTATTTT. This gives the protein CASSSQGVDTQYF.

The chain couples TRBV6-5 to TRBJ2-3; 8 nucleotides align to TRBD2. Trimming removed 5 bases from V and 4 bases from J; junction bases left unmatched: 8. This CDR3 region has 15 residues. Germline CDR1 MNHEY, CDR2 SVGAGI. The chain's CDR3 is CASSPGGAASDTQYF. The CDR3 bases are TGTGCCAGCAGTCCCGGGGGGGCCGCCTCAGATACGCAGTATTTT.

V is TRBV6-1 and J is TRBJ2-7; 8 bases are shared with TRBD1. Germline CDR1 and CDR2: MNHNS and SASEGT. With V trimmed by 3 bases and J by 3 bases, 4 bases remained unmatched. This CDR3 is 14 amino acids long. The CDR3 DNA is TGTGCCAGCAGTGAGTTCAGGGGGCTCTACGAGCAGTACGTC. This codes for CASSEFRGLYEQYV.

J is TRBJ1-1 and V is TRBV7-9; the D gene is possibly TRBD1 (6 bases). Germline V CDR1 and CDR2: SEHNR, FQNEAQ (reference sequence). The V gene lost 4 bases and the J gene lost 1 base, with 10 bases spanning the gap. CDR3 length: 14 amino acids. This CDR3 reads CASSWDTPNTEAFF. CDR3 nucleotides: TGTGCCAGCAGCTGGGACACCCCGAACACTGAAGCTTTCTTT.

The J gene is TRBJ2-7, the V gene TRBV6-5, with 10 bases matching TRBD1. Germline V gives CDR1 MNHEY, CDR2 SVGAGI. J was trimmed by 6 bases and V by 2 bases; bases with no gene match: 10. The CDR3 length is 16 residues. CDR3 nucleotide sequence: TGTGCCAGCAGTTACACTCCGGGACAGGGGTCTCTCGAGCAGTACTTC. Its protein product is CASSYTPGQGSLEQYF.

The table lists this clone with a few counts. The chain joins TRBV7-2 to TRBJ2-3; 9 bases fit TRBD1. The CDR3 is made up of 18 amino acids. V lost 5 bases to trimming and J lost 7 bases; unmatched junction nucleotides: 19. Germline assignment: CDR1 SGHTA and CDR2 FQGNSA. The CDR3 sequence: CASSPERMGQGFSNTQYF. For the CDR3, the DNA is TGTGCCAGCAGCCCGGAAAGAATGGGACAGGGATTCTCGAATACGCAGTATTTT.

The rearrangement uses TRBV5-6 and TRBJ2-1; no clear D gene. Per germline, CDR1 SGHDT and CDR2 YYEEEE. This CDR3 region has 12 residues. With 4 bases removed from V and 10 bases from J, the gap between germline ends came to 12 bases. The CDR3, as DNA: TGTGCCAGCAGCCCACCCCTAGAAGAGCAGTTCTTC. It encodes CASSPPLEEQFF.

The CDR3 here is CASSLGTGGWDTEAFF. The CDR3 DNA sequence: TGTGCCAGCTCACTCGGGACAGGGGGCTGGGACACTGAAGCTTTCTTT. The rearrangement joins TRBV18 to TRBJ1-1; 12 bases match TRBD1. Germline assignment: CDR1 KGHSH and CDR2 LQKENI. The V and J ends lost 4 bases and 3 bases, in that order; junction bases with no gene match: 6. This CDR3 contains 16 residues.

This clone has only one observation. The chain recombines TRBV5-5 with TRBJ2-1, with D tentatively TRBD1 (5 bases). The CDR3 has 16 amino acids. The germline V and J ends were trimmed by 5 bases and 3 bases, with 18 bases remaining between them. Looked up from germline, CDR1 is SGHKS and CDR2 is YYEKEE (reference sequence). The CDR3 region is CASSEDGSGLYNEQFF. The DNA for the CDR3 is TGTGCCAGCAGTGAAGACGGTTCAGGGCTCTACAATGAGCAGTTCTTC.

This clone was picked up a small number of times. The rearrangement joins TRBV7-9 to TRBJ2-5; a possible D gene is TRBD1 (6 bases). V was cut by 1 base and J by 2 bases, with 11 bases left in between. Germline V gives CDR1 SEHNR, CDR2 FQNEAQ (reference sequence). The CDR3 covers 15 residues. DNA for the CDR3: TGTGCCAGCAGCTTAGAGAGGGGGAAGCAAGAGACCCAGTACTTC. Translating it yields CASSLERGKQETQYF.

V usage is TRBV11-1 and J usage is TRBJ2-1; D may be TRBD2 (5 bases). CDR1 and CDR2 (germline): SGHAT, FQDESV (reference sequence). Deletions cut 1 base from V and 1 base from J, with 11 bases between. The CDR3 totals 16 residues. The CDR3 nucleotides read TGTGCCAGCAGCTTAGAAGGGAGCATATCCTACAATGAGCAGTTCTTC. Residues: CASSLEGSISYNEQFF.

The chain has TRBV4-1 and TRBJ2-7, with a possible D match to TRBD1 (5 bases). The CDR3 sequence is 13 residues long. Germline lookup yields CDR1 MGHRA and CDR2 YSYEKL. V lost 3 bases and J 5 bases, leaving 11 bases between the germline ends. The DNA of the CDR3 is TGCGCCAGCAGCCACAGAGACAGCCACGAGCAGTACTTC. This sequence encodes CASSHRDSHEQYF.

The rearrangement links TRBV4-2 to TRBJ1-4; D not certain. Per germline, CDR1 LGHNA and CDR2 YNFKEQ. This CDR3 region has 14 residues. Trimming cost V 4 bases and J 8 bases, with 14 bases left between them. DNA of the CDR3: TGTGCCAGCAGCCCTTCACAAGGTAGAGAAAAACTGTTTTTT. Its protein is CASSPSQGREKLFF.

This rearrangement joins TRBV29-1 to TRBJ1-1; D is ambiguous. V was trimmed by 5 bases and J by 2 bases, leaving 6 bases between them. Germline V gene lookup returns CDR1 SQVTM and CDR2 ANQGSEA. The CDR3 length is 11 residues. The DNA of the CDR3 is TGCAGCGTTCATACCAACACTGAAGCTTTCTTT. Translated: CSVHTNTEAFF.

The chain has TRBV2 and TRBJ2-7; D not resolved. The V gene's germline CDR1 is SNHLY and CDR2 FYNNEI. Trimming shortened V by 6 bases and J by 1 base, and 10 bases separated the two germline ends. This CDR3 has 13 amino acids. In nucleotides, the CDR3 is TGTGCCAGCAGATTTAGGTTTTCCTACGAGCAGTACGTC. As protein: CASRFRFSYEQYV.

The rearrangement uses TRBV4-2 and TRBJ2-2, with TRBD2 matching 12 bases. The CDR3 totals 22 residues. J was trimmed by 0 bases and V by 0 bases; bases with no gene match: 14. Germline V gives CDR1 LGHNA, CDR2 YNFKEQ. CDR3 sequence reads: CASSQDIGVTSGGAANTGELFF. The CDR3 coding sequence is TGTGCCAGCAGCCAAGATATAGGCGTGACTAGCGGGGGAGCAGCGAACACCGGGGAGCTGTTTTTT.

The chain recombines TRBV28 with TRBJ1-2, with a tentative D call TRBD1 (5 bases). The CDR3 has 20 residues. CDR1 and CDR2 from the germline V gene are MDHEN and SYDVKM. Trimming cost V 1 base and J 1 base, with 25 bases left between them. In DNA, the CDR3 is TGTGCCAGCAGTTTATTTATACTGAGGTTATTTGGGGGAGATAACTATGGCTACACCTTC. This codes for CASSLFILRLFGGDNYGYTF.